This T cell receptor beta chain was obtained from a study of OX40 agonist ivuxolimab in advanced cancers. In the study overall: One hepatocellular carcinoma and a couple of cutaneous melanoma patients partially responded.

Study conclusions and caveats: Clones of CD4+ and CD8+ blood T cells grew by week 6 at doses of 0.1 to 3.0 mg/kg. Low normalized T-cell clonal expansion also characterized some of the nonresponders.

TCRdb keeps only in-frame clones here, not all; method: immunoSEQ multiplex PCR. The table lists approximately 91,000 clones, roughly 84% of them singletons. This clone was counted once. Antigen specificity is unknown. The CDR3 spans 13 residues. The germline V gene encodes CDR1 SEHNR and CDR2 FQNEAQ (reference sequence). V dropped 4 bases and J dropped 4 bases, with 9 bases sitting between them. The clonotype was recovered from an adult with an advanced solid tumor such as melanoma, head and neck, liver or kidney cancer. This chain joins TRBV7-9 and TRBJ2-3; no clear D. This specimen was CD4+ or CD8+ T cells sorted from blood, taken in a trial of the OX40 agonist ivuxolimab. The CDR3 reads CASSSFRADTQYF. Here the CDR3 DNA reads TGTGCCAGCAGCTCCTTCCGGGCAGATACGCAGTATTTT.